This TCR beta chain was captured in a study of response to subunit inactivated influenza vaccine. Study-wide results and caveats: Each seasonal influenza vaccination, the authors suggested, recruits few new T cells.

TCRdb re-called the RT-PCR reads with MiXCR, one entry per CDR3 protein. Among 800,000 to 1,000,000 distinct CDR3 sequences listed, around 20% were seen once. This clonotype showed up just a few times. Its matching antigen is unknown. Specimen: PBMCs from blood, collected more than 4 days after vaccination. This TCR derives from a man between 50 and 59 years old who received an inactivated influenza vaccine.

CDR3 coding DNA: TGTGCCAGCAGTTTACCGGGACGGTCAATGAACACTGAAGCTTTCTTT. Translation: CASSLPGRSMNTEAFF. The rearrangement joins TRBV12-3 or TRBV12-4 to TRBJ1-1, with D possibly matching TRBD1 (5 bases). This CDR3 contains 16 residues. The V end was cut by 2 bases, the J end by 0 bases, with 13 bases between.